The 5 T cell receptor beta chains below all came from one sample that was sequenced in a study of beta chain features in type 1 diabetes. General observations from the study: Shortening of TCRB CDR3s, moderate but significant, appeared in all four CD4+ subsets of Type 1 diabetes patients.

The entirety of the isolated RNA underwent reverse transcription, so expressed TCRB transcripts were sequenced. Sequencing used immunoSEQ multiplex PCR; TCRdb keeps in-frame clones, though not all of them. This table has 600,000 to 750,000 clones, around 12% appearing once. Antigen specificity for these receptors is unknown. Sequencing used naive CD4+ T cells from blood. The source is a man aged 25-40 years with type 1 diabetes.

This clone came up a few times. The chain couples TRBV9 to TRBJ2-1; a possible D gene is TRBD1 (6 bases). There are 14 residues in the CDR3. The germline gives CDR1 SGDLS, CDR2 YYNGEE. V lost 0 bases and J lost 6, with 10 bases in between. CDR3 region: CASSVARGSNEQFF. CDR3 DNA sequence: TGTGCCAGCAGCGTAGCTAGGGGGAGCAATGAGCAGTTCTTC. The full variable domain, rest sourced from reference TRBV9 and TRBJ2-1, is DSGVTQTPKHLITATGQRVTLRCSPRSGDLSVYWYQQSLDQGLQFLIQYYNGEERAKGNILERFSAQQFPDLHSELNLSSLELGDSALYFCASSVARGSNEQFFGPGTRLTVL.

In its sample, this clone was seen a few times. The chain uses TRBV4-3 and TRBJ1-2; 7 positions agree with TRBD1. J gave up 7 bases and V 2 bases, and 4 bases lay outside the gene matches. The CDR3 contains 13 residues. Per the germline V gene, CDR1 is LGHNA and CDR2 is YSLEER. CDR3 sequence: CASSQRQGSGYTF. CDR3 in DNA: TGCGCCAGCAGCCAACGACAGGGATCTGGCTACACCTTC.

This clone was seen only a few times. The chain combines TRBV18 with TRBJ2-2; TRBD1 aligns across 8 bases. This CDR3 region has 15 residues. The germline gives CDR1 KGHSH, CDR2 LQKENI. Germline trimming cut 4 bases from V and 4 bases from J; bases unmatched to any gene: 5. CDR3 nucleotides: TGTGCCAGCTCACAGACAGGGGAATTCACCGGGGAGCTGTTTTTT. Amino acids: CASSQTGEFTGELFF.

This clone was found a few times. The J gene is TRBJ1-2, the V gene TRBV4-3; D call uncertain. V was pared by 0 bases and J by 6 bases, with 11 bases between. The CDR3 runs to 14 residues. Germline V gene lookup returns CDR1 LGHNA and CDR2 YSLEER. The CDR3 spells CASSQDRRVDGYTF. The CDR3 DNA sequence: TGCGCCAGCAGCCAAGATCGAAGGGTGGATGGCTACACCTTC.

In the case of this clone: The same CDR3 can be traced to other DNA sequences in this sample. The gene calls are TRBV5-6 and TRBJ2-1; D uncertain. The V gene lost 2 bases and the J gene lost 7 bases, with 4 bases spanning the gap. CDR1 SGHDT and CDR2 YYEEEE come from the germline V gene. The CDR3 spans 11 residues. The CDR3 sequence: CASSLTNEQFF. CDR3 sequence (DNA): TGTGCCAGCAGCTTAACAAATGAGCAGTTCTTC.